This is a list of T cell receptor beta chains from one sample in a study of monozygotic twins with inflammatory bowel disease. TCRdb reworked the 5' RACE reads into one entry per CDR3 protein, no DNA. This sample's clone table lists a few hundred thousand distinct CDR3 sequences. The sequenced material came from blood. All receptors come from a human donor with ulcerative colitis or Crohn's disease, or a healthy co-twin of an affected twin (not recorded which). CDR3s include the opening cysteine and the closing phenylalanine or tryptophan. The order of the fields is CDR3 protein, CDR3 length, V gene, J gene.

CASSLDAYNEQFF	13	TRBV27	TRBJ2-1
CASSLALLESNYGYTF	16	TRBV5-1	TRBJ1-2
CASSQDLGQGGEKLFF	16	TRBV4-3	TRBJ1-4
CASSIVAGAKNIQYF	15	TRBV19	TRBJ2-4
CASSYSPETAYGYTF	15	TRBV6-5	TRBJ1-2
CASDPTGFQETQYF	14	TRBV5-1	TRBJ2-5
CASSGAANTGELFF	14	TRBV5-1	TRBJ2-2
CASRHSGTRETQYF	14	TRBV7-9	TRBJ2-5
CASRTGTPPDNEQFF	15	TRBV7-7	TRBJ2-1
CASSSRGWGGSNQPQHF	17	TRBV6-5	TRBJ1-5
CASSSTGGQTWKYF	14	TRBV5-1	TRBJ2-7
CASSQASTGTGELFF	15	TRBV4-3	TRBJ2-2
CASSYSEGAPNTEAFF	16	TRBV6-5	TRBJ1-1
CATSSVGNYEQYF	13	TRBV15	TRBJ2-7
CASSLRKSSYNSPLHF	16	TRBV7-3	TRBJ1-6
CAWKDKKNIQYF	12	TRBV30	TRBJ2-4
CASSQDTGLAGKDTQYF	17	TRBV4-2	TRBJ2-3
CASSFHRSTEAFF	13	TRBV7-2	TRBJ1-1
CSARDLAVRVQETQYF	16	TRBV20-1	TRBJ2-5
CASSRTGKPFTEAFF	15	TRBV4-3	TRBJ1-1
CASSFTTGDNEQFF	14	TRBV12-3/TRBV12-4	TRBJ2-1
CSLRMVGTVWGYTF	14	TRBV20-1	TRBJ1-2
CASSVTGGPYEQYF	14	TRBV9	TRBJ2-7
CSVESGTSSYEQYF	14	TRBV29-1	TRBJ2-7
CASSLGTGGYPGYEQYF	17	TRBV5-1	TRBJ2-7
CSAPPSDGTYGYTF	14	TRBV20-1	TRBJ1-2
CASSPEAQNYGYTF	14	TRBV18	TRBJ1-2
CASSLRGGHQYF	12	TRBV11-3	TRBJ2-4
CASSLEPGLNTDTQYF	16	TRBV5-1	TRBJ2-3
CASSPRTGVEKLFF	14	TRBV18	TRBJ1-4
CSAPTGLPSYEQYF	14	TRBV20-1	TRBJ2-7
CASSPGTGVAYNSPLHF	17	TRBV27	TRBJ1-6
CSATTTSGGALVSQYF	16	TRBV20-1	TRBJ2-3
CASSLGLAGTDEQFF	15	TRBV5-1	TRBJ2-1
CASSLSAGGGGQPQHF	16	TRBV27	TRBJ1-5
CASSSDTTAGYTF	13	TRBV6-6	TRBJ1-2
CASSVPGSNEKLFF	14	TRBV18	TRBJ1-4
CASSPVGTSGNEQFF	15	TRBV12-3/TRBV12-4	TRBJ2-1
CASSLVAGGGTEAFF	15	TRBV5-6	TRBJ1-1
CASVGRGLYNEQFF	14	TRBV2	TRBJ2-1
CSARTDSEYQPQHF	14	TRBV20-1	TRBJ1-5